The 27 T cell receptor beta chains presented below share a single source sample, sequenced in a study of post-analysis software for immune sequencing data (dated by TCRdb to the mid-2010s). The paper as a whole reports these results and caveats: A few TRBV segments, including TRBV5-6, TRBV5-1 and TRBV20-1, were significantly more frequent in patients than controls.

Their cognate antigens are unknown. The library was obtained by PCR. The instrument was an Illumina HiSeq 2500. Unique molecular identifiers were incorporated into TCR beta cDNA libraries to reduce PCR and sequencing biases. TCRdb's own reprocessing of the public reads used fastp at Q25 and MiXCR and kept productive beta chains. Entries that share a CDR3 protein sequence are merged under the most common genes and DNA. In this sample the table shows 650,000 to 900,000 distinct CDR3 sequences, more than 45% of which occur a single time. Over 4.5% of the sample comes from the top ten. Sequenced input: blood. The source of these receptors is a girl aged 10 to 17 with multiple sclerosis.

DNA of the CDR3: TGTGCCGCCAGGACCTTGACAGCTAACACTGAAGCTTTCTTT. Its protein is CAARTLTANTEAFF. The chain has TRBV6-1 and TRBJ1-1; the D gene is possibly TRBD1 (5 bases). CDR3 length: 14 residues. Germline CDR1 reads MNHNS; CDR2 reads SASEGT. Trimming removed 11 bases from V and 2 bases from J, with 18 bases in between.

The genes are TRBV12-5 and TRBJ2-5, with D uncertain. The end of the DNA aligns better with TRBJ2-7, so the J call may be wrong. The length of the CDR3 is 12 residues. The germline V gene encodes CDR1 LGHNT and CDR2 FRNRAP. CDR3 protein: CASGPTDYEQYF. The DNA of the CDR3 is TGTGCTAGTGGTCCGACGGACTACGAGCAGTACTTC.

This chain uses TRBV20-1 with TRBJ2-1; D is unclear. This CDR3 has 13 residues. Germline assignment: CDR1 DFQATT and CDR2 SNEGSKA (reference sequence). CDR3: CSLQSSSYNEQFF. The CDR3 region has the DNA TGCAGCCTACAGAGTAGCTCCTACAATGAGCAGTTCTTC.

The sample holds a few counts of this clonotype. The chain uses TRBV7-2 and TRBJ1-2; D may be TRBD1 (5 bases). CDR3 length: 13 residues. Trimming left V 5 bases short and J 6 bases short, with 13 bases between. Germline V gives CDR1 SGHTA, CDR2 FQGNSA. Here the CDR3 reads CASSPNWGDGYTF. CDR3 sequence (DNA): TGTGCCAGCAGCCCTAATTGGGGGGATGGCTACACCTTC.

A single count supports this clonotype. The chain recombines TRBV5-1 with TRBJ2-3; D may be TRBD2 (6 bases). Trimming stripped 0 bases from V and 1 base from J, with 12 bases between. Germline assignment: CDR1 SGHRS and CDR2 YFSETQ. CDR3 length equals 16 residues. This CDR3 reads CASSLGPSEGTDTQYF. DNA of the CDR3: TGCGCCAGCAGCTTGGGGCCTAGCGAAGGCACAGATACGCAGTATTTT.

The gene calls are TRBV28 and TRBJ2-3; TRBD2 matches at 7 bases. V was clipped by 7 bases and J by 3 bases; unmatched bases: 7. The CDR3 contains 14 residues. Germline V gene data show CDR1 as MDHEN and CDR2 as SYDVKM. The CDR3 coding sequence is TGTGCCAGCATGAAGCGGGATGGGACAGATACGCAGTATTTT. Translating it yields CASMKRDGTDTQYF.

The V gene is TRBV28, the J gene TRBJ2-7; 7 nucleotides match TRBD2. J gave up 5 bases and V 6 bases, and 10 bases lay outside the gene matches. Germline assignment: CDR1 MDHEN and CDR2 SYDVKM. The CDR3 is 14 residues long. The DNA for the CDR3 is TGTGCCAGCAGGACGGTGGGGGAGGGCCACGAGCAGTACTTC. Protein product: CASRTVGEGHEQYF.

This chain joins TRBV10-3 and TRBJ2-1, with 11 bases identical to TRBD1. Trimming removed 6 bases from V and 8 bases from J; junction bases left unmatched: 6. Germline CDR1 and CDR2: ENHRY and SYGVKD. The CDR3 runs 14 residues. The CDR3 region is CAISRGQGVDEQFF. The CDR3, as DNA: TGTGCCATCAGCCGGGGACAGGGGGTGGATGAGCAGTTCTTC.

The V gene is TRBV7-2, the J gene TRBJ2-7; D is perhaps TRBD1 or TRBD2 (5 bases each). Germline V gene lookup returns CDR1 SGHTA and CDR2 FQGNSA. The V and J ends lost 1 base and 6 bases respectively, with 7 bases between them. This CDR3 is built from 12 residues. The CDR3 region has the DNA TGTGCCAGCAGCTTAGGGGACCCCGAGCAGTACTTC. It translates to CASSLGDPEQYF.

The CDR3 sequence is CATSSAVGGVYEQYF. In DNA, the CDR3 is TGTGCCACCAGCAGCGCTGTCGGAGGTGTCTACGAGCAGTACTTC. This chain joins TRBV15 and TRBJ2-7, with TRBD2 as a possible D gene (5 bases). There are 15 residues in the CDR3. CDR1 is LNHNV, CDR2 YYDKDF, per germline (reference sequence). V gave up 3 bases and J gave up 3 bases, with 15 bases separating them.

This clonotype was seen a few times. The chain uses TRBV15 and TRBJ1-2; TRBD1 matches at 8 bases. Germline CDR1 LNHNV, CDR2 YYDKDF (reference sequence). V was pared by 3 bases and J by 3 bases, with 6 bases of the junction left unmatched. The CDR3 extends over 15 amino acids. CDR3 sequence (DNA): TGTGCCACCAGCAGGGCTGGACAGGGTGACTATGGCTACACCTTC. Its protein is CATSRAGQGDYGYTF. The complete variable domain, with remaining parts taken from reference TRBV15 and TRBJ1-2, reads DAMVIQNPRYQVTQFGKPVTLSCSQTLNHNVMYWYQQKSSQAPKLLFHYYDKDFNNEADTPDNFQSRRPNTSFCFLDIRSPGLGDTAMYLCATSRAGQGDYGYTFGSGTRLTVV.

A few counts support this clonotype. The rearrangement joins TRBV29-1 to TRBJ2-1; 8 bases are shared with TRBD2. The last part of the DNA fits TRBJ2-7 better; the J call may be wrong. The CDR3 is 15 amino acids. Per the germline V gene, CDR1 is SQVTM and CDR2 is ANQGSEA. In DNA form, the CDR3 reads TGCAGCGGTTTAGCGGGACTACTTTCCTACAATGAGCAGTACTTC. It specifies CSGLAGLLSYNEQYF.

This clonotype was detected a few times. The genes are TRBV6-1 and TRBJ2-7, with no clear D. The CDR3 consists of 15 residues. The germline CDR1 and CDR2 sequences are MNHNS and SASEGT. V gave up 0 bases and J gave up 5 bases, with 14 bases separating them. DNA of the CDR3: TGTGCCAGCAGTGAAGCCCCGGCCGTTATGGACGAGCAGTACTTC. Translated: CASSEAPAVMDEQYF.

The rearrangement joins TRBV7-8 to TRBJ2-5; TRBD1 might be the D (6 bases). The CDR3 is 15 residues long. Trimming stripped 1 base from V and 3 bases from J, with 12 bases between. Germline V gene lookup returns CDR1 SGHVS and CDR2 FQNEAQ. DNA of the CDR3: TGTGCCAGCAGCTTAGAGGGGGTGACGGAAGAGACCCAGTACTTC. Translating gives CASSLEGVTEETQYF.

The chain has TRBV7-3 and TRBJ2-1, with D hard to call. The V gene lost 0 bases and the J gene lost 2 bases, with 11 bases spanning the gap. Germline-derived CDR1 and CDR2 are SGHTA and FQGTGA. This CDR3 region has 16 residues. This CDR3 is CASSLTATPTYNEQFF. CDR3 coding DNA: TGTGCCAGCAGCTTAACAGCCACCCCCACCTACAATGAGCAGTTCTTC.

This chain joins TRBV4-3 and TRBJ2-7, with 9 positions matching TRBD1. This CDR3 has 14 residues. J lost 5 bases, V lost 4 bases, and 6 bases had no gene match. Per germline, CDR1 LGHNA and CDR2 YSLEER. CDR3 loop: CASSRRWTGDEQYF. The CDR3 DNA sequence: TGCGCCAGCAGCCGAAGATGGACAGGGGACGAGCAGTACTTC.

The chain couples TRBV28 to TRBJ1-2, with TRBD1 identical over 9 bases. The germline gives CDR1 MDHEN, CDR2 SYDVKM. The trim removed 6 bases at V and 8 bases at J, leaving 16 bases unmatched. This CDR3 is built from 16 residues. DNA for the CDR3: TGTGCCAGCAGCCCCCCCGCTAGGACAGGGGTAGGGGGCTACACCTTC. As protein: CASSPPARTGVGGYTF.

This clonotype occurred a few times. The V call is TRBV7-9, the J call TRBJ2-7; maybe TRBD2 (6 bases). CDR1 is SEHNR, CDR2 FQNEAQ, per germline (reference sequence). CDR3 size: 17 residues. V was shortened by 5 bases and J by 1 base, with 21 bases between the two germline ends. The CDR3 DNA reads TGTGCCAGCAGCCGGAATCTTGGCGGGACTTCTTCCTACGAGCAGTACTTC. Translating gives CASSRNLGGTSSYEQYF.

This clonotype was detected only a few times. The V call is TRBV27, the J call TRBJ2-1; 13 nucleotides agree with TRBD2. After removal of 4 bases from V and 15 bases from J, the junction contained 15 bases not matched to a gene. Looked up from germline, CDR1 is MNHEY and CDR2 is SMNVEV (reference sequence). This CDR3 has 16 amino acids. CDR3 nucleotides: TGTGCCAGCAGTTCCCTTACCGGACTAGCGGGAGTCCCGTGGTTCTTC. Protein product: CASSSLTGLAGVPWFF.

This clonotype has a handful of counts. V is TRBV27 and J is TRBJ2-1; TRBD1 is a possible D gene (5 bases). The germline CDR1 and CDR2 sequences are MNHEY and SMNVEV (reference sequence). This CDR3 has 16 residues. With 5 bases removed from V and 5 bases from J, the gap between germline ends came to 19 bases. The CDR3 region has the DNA TGTGCCAGCAGTGTAACGGACACCTTCAGGCACAATGAGCAGTTCTTC. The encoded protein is CASSVTDTFRHNEQFF.

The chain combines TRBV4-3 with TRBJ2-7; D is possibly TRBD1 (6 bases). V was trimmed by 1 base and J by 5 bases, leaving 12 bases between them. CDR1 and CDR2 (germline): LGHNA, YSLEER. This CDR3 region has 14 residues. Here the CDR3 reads CASSQVPGANEQYF. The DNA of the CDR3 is TGCGCCAGCAGCCAAGTTCCAGGGGCGAACGAGCAGTACTTC.

The CDR3 sequence: CASSKDRGAGSQQPQHF. CDR3 in DNA: TGTGCCAGCAGCAAAGACCGGGGGGCAGGCAGCCAACAGCCCCAGCATTTT. This chain uses TRBV7-8 with TRBJ1-5; TRBD1 is a possible D gene (6 bases). The germline V and J ends were trimmed by 5 bases and 7 bases, with 24 bases remaining between them. The CDR3 consists of 17 residues. Germline V gives CDR1 SGHVS, CDR2 FQNEAQ. Complete variable domain (other parts from reference TRBV7-8 and TRBJ1-5): GAGVSQSPRYKVAKRGQDVALRCDPISGHVSLFWYQQALGQGPEFLTYFQNEAQLDKSGLPSDRFFAERPEGSVSTLKIQRTQQEDSAVYLCASSKDRGAGSQQPQHFGDGTRLSIL.

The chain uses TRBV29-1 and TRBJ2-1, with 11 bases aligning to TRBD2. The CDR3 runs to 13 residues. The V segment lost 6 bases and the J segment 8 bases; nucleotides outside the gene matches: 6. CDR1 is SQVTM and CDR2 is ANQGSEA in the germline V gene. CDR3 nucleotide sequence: TGCAGCGTCCCCACTAGCGGGAGTGATGAGCAGTTCTTC. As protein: CSVPTSGSDEQFF.

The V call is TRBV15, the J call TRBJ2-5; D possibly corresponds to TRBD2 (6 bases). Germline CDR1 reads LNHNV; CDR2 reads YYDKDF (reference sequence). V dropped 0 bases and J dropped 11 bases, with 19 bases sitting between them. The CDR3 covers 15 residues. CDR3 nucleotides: TGTGCCACCAGCAGAGATCCGGGGGAGTACAATGAGCAGTACTTC. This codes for CATSRDPGEYNEQYF.

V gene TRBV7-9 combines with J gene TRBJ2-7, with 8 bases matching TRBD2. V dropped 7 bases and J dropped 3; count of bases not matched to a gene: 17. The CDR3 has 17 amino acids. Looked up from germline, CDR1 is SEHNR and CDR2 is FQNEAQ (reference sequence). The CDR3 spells CASTGGTSGLLFYEQYF. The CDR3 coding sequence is TGTGCCAGCACCGGGGGAACTAGCGGACTCCTTTTCTACGAGCAGTACTTC.

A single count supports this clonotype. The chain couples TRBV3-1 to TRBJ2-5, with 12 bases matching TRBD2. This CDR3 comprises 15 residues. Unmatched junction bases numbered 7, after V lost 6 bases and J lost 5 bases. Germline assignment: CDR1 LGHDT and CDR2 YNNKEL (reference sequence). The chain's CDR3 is CASSFRLAGVETQYF. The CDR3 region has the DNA TGTGCCAGCAGTTTTAGACTAGCGGGAGTTGAGACCCAGTACTTC.

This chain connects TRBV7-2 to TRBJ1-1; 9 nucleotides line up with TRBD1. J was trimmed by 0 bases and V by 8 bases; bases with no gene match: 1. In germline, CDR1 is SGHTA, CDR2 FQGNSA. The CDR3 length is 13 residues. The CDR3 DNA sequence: TGTGCCAGCGGGACAGGGATGAACACTGAAGCTTTCTTT. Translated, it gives CASGTGMNTEAFF.